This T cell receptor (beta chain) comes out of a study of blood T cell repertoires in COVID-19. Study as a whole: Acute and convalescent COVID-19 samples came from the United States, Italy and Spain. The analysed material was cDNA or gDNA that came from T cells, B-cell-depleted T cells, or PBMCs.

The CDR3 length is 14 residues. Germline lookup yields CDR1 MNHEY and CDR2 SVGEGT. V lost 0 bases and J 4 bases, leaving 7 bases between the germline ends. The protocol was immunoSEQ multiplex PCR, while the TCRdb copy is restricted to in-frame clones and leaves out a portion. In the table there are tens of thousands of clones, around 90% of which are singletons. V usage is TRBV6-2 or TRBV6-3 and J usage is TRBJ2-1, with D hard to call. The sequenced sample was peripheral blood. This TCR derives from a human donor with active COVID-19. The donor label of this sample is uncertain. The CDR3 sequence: CASSYSRVYNEQFF. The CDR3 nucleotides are TGTGCCAGCAGTTACTCACGGGTTTACAATGAGCAGTTCTTC.